This record concerns one T cell receptor (beta chain) sequence. CDR1 and CDR2 from the germline V gene are SGHNT and YYREEE (reference sequence). V lost 5 bases and J lost 3, with 11 bases in between. CDR3 length: 13 amino acids. The sample is drawn from a study of blood T cell repertoires in COVID-19. Study background: Acute and convalescent COVID-19 samples came from the United States, Italy and Spain.

Clones were sequenced by immunoSEQ multiplex PCR, and TCRdb holds only the in-frame ones, with some missing. The repertoire holds roughly 46,000 clones, with over 80% as singletons. Sequencing used peripheral blood. The receptor comes from a human donor with active COVID-19. The donor label of this sample is uncertain. The V call is TRBV5-4, the J call TRBJ1-1; D may be TRBD1 (5 bases). The CDR3 loop is CASRQPGHTEAFF. The CDR3 coding sequence is TGTGCCAGCAGACAGCCAGGGCACACTGAAGCTTTCTTT.